This T cell receptor beta chain was obtained from a study of shared clonotypes between healthy human individuals. Study conclusions and caveats: Some naive CD4 clonotypes, around 5%, turned up in common across a few donors. The rarefaction results pointed to incomplete sorted-subset sequencing despite large depth.

V shed 7 bases, J shed 7 bases, and the junction held 7 bases outside the gene matches. Germline V gene data show CDR1 as SQVTM and CDR2 as ANQGSEA. The CDR3 loop spans 14 amino acids. About this clone: The antigen remains unidentified.

Free of recent acute infections or vaccinations, the donors were healthy HIV-negative adults. CD4+ cell separation produced CD45RA+ naive and CD45RA-negative memory subsets. TCRdb keeps only in-frame clones here, not all; method: immunoSEQ multiplex PCR. The table has 2 million to 3 million clones, approximately 93% seen once; the top ten hold 0.36%. The sequencing sample was made of naive CD4+ T cells from PBMCs. Subset meaning: CD45RA+ positively selected. The sequence came from a man aged 18 to 30 in good health. Some clones in this sample may be carry-over from other donors' samples. The J gene is TRBJ2-1, the V gene TRBV29-1, with 13 bases matching TRBD2. Here the CDR3 DNA reads TGCAGCGGAGCAGAGACTAGCGGGAGGAATGAGCAGTTCTTC. Amino acid sequence: CSGAETSGRNEQFF.